The present TCR beta chain was sequenced within a study of shared clonotypes between healthy human individuals. General observations from the study: Depth of sequencing was expected to influence donor clonotype sharing.

This clone was seen only a few times. The antigen is not known. Per the original data handling: ImmunoSEQ supplied junction-only sequences lacking quality scores, so filtering was different. Sequencing was performed with immunoSEQ multiplex PCR; in TCRdb, only in-frame clones are kept and a portion is missing. Clone size and the V and J calls come from that table; the DNA yielded D and trimming. The profile covers about 490,000 clones, with around 80% appearing a single time and approximately 12% taken by the ten largest. With 0 bases clipped from V and 1 base from J, the junction kept 5 bases outside the gene matches. The CDR3 has 16 amino acids. Germline V gene sequence: CDR1 MNHEY, CDR2 SVGAGI.

The specimen sequenced was PBMCs. This sequence originates from a woman aged 40 to 55 in good health. Some clones in this sample may be carry-over from other donors' samples. The chain combines TRBV6-5 with TRBJ2-7; TRBD2 agrees at 8 bases. The CDR3 reads CASSYSKRERSYEQYF. The CDR3 DNA is TGTGCCAGCAGTTACTCGAAGCGGGAGAGATCCTACGAGCAGTACTTC.